The next 29 T cell receptor beta chains were all read from a single sample in a study of blood T cell repertoires in COVID-19. Repertoires were generated with immunoSEQ multiplex PCR, while TCRdb's copy carries only in-frame clones and drops some. The profile shows about 140,000 clones, roughly 76% of them singletons. Sequencing was carried out using peripheral blood. The receptor source for this set is a woman aged 45-59 years with active or convalescent COVID-19.

In nucleotides, the CDR3 is TGTGCCAGCAGCTTGGAACACAGCTCCTACGAGCAGTACTTC. Residues: CASSLEHSSYEQYF. This chain joins TRBV7-2 and TRBJ2-7, with D unclear. The CDR3 sequence is 14 residues long. Germline V gene lookup returns CDR1 SGHTA and CDR2 FQGNSA. V was clipped by 3 bases and J by 0 bases, with 9 bases between them. The whole variable domain, filled in from reference TRBV7-2 and TRBJ2-7, reads GAGVSQSPSNKVTEKGKDVELRCDPISGHTALYWYRQSLGQGLEFLIYFQGNSAPDKSGLPSDRFSAERTGGSVSTLTIQRTQQEDSAVYLCASSLEHSSYEQYFGPGTRLTVT.

The chain recombines TRBV7-9 with TRBJ2-7; D gene unclear. V was trimmed by 3 bases and J by 7 bases, leaving 7 bases between them. CDR3 length equals 11 residues. CDR1 is SEHNR, CDR2 FQNEAQ, per germline (reference sequence). CDR3: CASSFGAEQYF. The CDR3 DNA reads as TGTGCCAGCAGCTTCGGTGCGGAGCAGTACTTC.

The chain uses TRBV19 and TRBJ2-7, with a weak D call TRBD1 (5 bases). This CDR3 spans 13 amino acids. V was clipped by 3 bases and J by 2 bases, with 8 bases between them. From germline, CDR1 is LNHDA and CDR2 SQIVND (reference sequence). The CDR3 loop reads CASSISGTYEQYF. Here the CDR3 DNA reads TGTGCCAGTAGTATCTCAGGGACCTACGAGCAGTACTTC.

This clone was picked up a small number of times. The V and J genes are TRBV5-1 and TRBJ1-4, with 10 bases identical to TRBD1. The junction had 6 bases not matched to a gene; V was cut back by 4 bases and J by 3 bases. The CDR3 is made up of 16 amino acids. Per germline, CDR1 SGHRS and CDR2 YFSETQ. The CDR3 DNA reads TGCGCCAGCAGCCGGGGACAGGGGACCGCTAATGAAAAACTGTTTTTT. Residues: CASSRGQGTANEKLFF.

This clone was recorded a few times. The chain has TRBV7-2 and TRBJ1-1, with D perhaps TRBD1 (6 bases). There are 14 residues in the CDR3. Germline assignment: CDR1 SGHTA and CDR2 FQGNSA. With 5 bases removed from V and 1 base from J, the gap between germline ends came to 11 bases. The DNA of the CDR3 is TGTGCCAGCAGCCCCGGGGGGGCGAACACTGAAGCTTTCTTT. This encodes CASSPGGANTEAFF.

This clone was counted a few times. This chain connects TRBV7-3 to TRBJ2-3; no clear D. The CDR3 extends over 14 amino acids. CDR1 is SGHTA and CDR2 is FQGTGA in the germline V gene. Trimming removed 0 bases from V and 1 base from J, with 5 bases in between. This CDR3 is CASSLTAGTDTQYF. The CDR3 DNA sequence: TGTGCCAGCAGCTTAACGGCGGGCACAGATACGCAGTATTTT.

This chain uses TRBV3-1 (or the pseudogene TRBV3-2) with TRBJ1-2, with D perhaps TRBD1 (6 bases). This CDR3 is 14 amino acids long. V was clipped by 0 bases and J by 5 bases, with 10 bases between them. Germline V gene sequence: CDR1 LGHDT, CDR2 YNNKEL (reference sequence). CDR3 nucleotide sequence: TGTGCCAGCAGCCAAGATCAGGGGTATTATGGCTACACCTTC. Its protein is CASSQDQGYYGYTF.

The chain employs TRBV7-2 and TRBJ1-3; a weak D match, TRBD1 (6 bases). CDR3 size: 15 residues. Per germline, CDR1 SGHTA and CDR2 FQGNSA. Trimming shortened V by 1 base and J by 4 bases, and 11 bases separated the two germline ends. The CDR3 nucleotides are TGTGCCAGCAGCTTAGATGCAGGGGAAGGAAACACCATATATTTT. It is translated as CASSLDAGEGNTIYF.

The genes are TRBV5-4 and TRBJ2-7; TRBD2 matches at 13 bases. The CDR3 totals 16 residues. Germline CDR1 reads SGHNT; CDR2 reads YYREEE (reference sequence). Unmatched junction bases numbered 5, after V lost 1 base and J lost 4 bases. CDR3 sequence (DNA): TGTGCCAGCAGCTTGCTTCGGACTAGCGGGAGTTACGAGCAGTACTTC. This encodes CASSLLRTSGSYEQYF.

The chain recombines TRBV5-1 with TRBJ1-1; D is uncertain. Trimming took 0 bases from V and 1 from J, leaving 7 bases between them. This CDR3 has 14 amino acids. Per germline, CDR1 SGHRS and CDR2 YFSETQ. The DNA for the CDR3 is TGCGCCAGCAGCTTGGCTTACGGGAACACTGAAGCTTTCTTT. Protein product: CASSLAYGNTEAFF. Looking up the rest from reference TRBV5-1 and TRBJ1-1 gives the full variable domain: KAGVTQTPRYLIKTRGQQVTLSCSPISGHRSVSWYQQTPGQGLQFLFEYFSETQRNKGNFPGRFSGRQFSNSRSEMNVSTLELGDSALYLCASSLAYGNTEAFFGQGTRLTVV.

The CDR3 sequence is CASSASTGGAPNYEQYF. CDR3 bases: TGTGCCAGCAGCGCGAGCACGGGCGGGGCCCCGAATTACGAGCAGTACTTC. The rearrangement joins TRBV7-8 to TRBJ2-7, with TRBD2 as a possible D gene (6 bases). The V gene lost 5 bases and the J gene lost 4 bases, with 24 bases spanning the gap. This CDR3 comprises 17 residues. In germline, CDR1 is SGHVS, CDR2 FQNEAQ.

The genes are TRBV5-1 and TRBJ2-1; 7 positions agree with TRBD2. Unmatched junction bases numbered 11, after V lost 7 bases and J lost 7 bases. Per the germline V gene, CDR1 is SGHRS and CDR2 is YFSETQ. This CDR3 comprises 14 residues. The CDR3 DNA reads TGCGCCAGCTCGAAAACGATGGGAGGGAATGAGCAGTTCTTC. Its translation is CASSKTMGGNEQFF.

This CDR3 is CAWSYGRGNTEAFF. The CDR3 DNA reads as TGTGCCTGGAGTTACGGCAGGGGGAACACTGAAGCTTTCTTT. The chain employs TRBV30 and TRBJ1-1, with D maybe TRBD1 (6 bases). Per the germline V gene, CDR1 is GTSNPN and CDR2 is SVGIG (reference sequence). Trimming cost V 2 bases and J 1 base, with 11 bases left between them. The CDR3 extends over 14 amino acids.

The chain links TRBV30 to TRBJ2-5, with a possible D match to TRBD2 (5 bases). The ends were cut back, 5 bases at V and 5 bases at J, with 15 bases in the middle. CDR3 size: 13 residues. Germline V gene data show CDR1 as GTSNPN and CDR2 as SVGIG (reference sequence). The CDR3 protein is CAWSREARETQYF. The DNA of the CDR3 is TGTGCCTGGTCCCGGGAAGCCAGGGAGACCCAGTACTTC.

The CDR3 loop is CASSQEAGRNYGYTF. The CDR3 region has the DNA TGCGCCAGCAGCCAAGAGGCAGGGAGGAACTATGGCTACACCTTC. The chain carries TRBV4-3 and TRBJ1-2, with a tentative D call TRBD1 (5 bases). The germline V gene encodes CDR1 LGHNA and CDR2 YSLEER. The CDR3 spans 15 residues. Trimming pared 0 bases from V and 2 bases from J, leaving 10 bases between.

The gene calls are TRBV30 and TRBJ1-6; TRBD1 matches 9 bases. The CDR3 length is 13 residues. V lost 3 bases and J lost 10; bases outside the gene matches: 4. Germline V CDR1 and CDR2: GTSNPN, SVGIG (reference sequence). CDR3 DNA: TGTGCCTGGAGGTCGGGACAGGGCTCACCCCTCCACTTT. This translates into CAWRSGQGSPLHF.

The genes are TRBV4-1 and TRBJ1-5; no firm D call. Germline assignment: CDR1 MGHRA and CDR2 YSYEKL. Trimming pared 0 bases from V and 7 bases from J, leaving 16 bases between. The length of the CDR3 is 16 residues. The CDR3: CASSQDAAGVWQPQHF. In DNA form, the CDR3 reads TGCGCCAGCAGCCAAGATGCGGCCGGGGTGTGGCAGCCCCAGCATTTT.

The chain carries TRBV19 and TRBJ2-2; the D gene is possibly TRBD1 (5 bases). This CDR3 is built from 16 residues. V was shortened by 1 base and J by 2 bases, with 11 bases between the two germline ends. Per the germline V gene, CDR1 is LNHDA and CDR2 is SQIVND (reference sequence). The CDR3 spells CASSIAQVLNTGELFF. CDR3 nucleotides: TGTGCCAGTAGTATAGCACAGGTTCTAAACACCGGGGAGCTGTTTTTT.

This clone was picked up a small number of times. V gene TRBV6-2 or TRBV6-3 combines with J gene TRBJ2-2, with D perhaps TRBD2 (5 bases). Per germline, CDR1 MNHEY and CDR2 SVGEGT. The CDR3 totals 15 residues. The V end lost 4 bases, the J end lost 1 base, and 10 bases lay between the germline ends. The CDR3 region is CASSLTNLNTGELFF. Written as DNA, the CDR3 is TGTGCCAGCAGTTTGACTAACTTGAACACCGGGGAGCTGTTTTTT.

The rearrangement links TRBV7-2 to TRBJ2-7, with TRBD1 matching over 10 bases. There are 16 residues in the CDR3. The germline V gene encodes CDR1 SGHTA and CDR2 FQGNSA. Trimming cost V 4 bases and J 5 bases; bases outside gene matches: 11. CDR3 DNA: TGTGCCAGCAGCTCCGCTCGACAGGGGGCGGTCGACGAGCAGTACTTC. Its translation: CASSSARQGAVDEQYF.

V gene TRBV7-3 combines with J gene TRBJ2-1; D might be TRBD2 (6 bases). Trimming took 1 base from V and 7 from J, leaving 14 bases between them. The CDR3 is made up of 15 amino acids. CDR1 and CDR2 from the germline V gene are SGHTA and FQGTGA. The CDR3 DNA sequence: TGTGCCAGCAGCTTAATAGGAGGGCCCGGTAATGAGCAGTTCTTC. Protein sequence: CASSLIGGPGNEQFF.

The chain recombines TRBV4-3 with TRBJ2-1; the D is unclear. The CDR3 has 17 amino acids. Between the trimmed V and J ends, which lost 3 bases and 5 bases, there was a span of 20 bases. Germline CDR1 is LGHNA and CDR2 is YSLEER. The CDR3 coding sequence is TGCGCCAGCAGCCAGCGACGCCCTGAGGCCCCAAACAATGAGCAGTTCTTC. Protein: CASSQRRPEAPNNEQFF.

The V call is TRBV4-2, the J call TRBJ2-2, with 9 bases fitting TRBD2. The V gene end was trimmed by 1 base and the J gene end by 5 bases; junction bases not matched to a gene: 8. CDR1 and CDR2 from the germline V gene are LGHNA and YNFKEQ. This CDR3 region has 17 residues. In DNA, the CDR3 is TGTGCCAGCAGCCAAGGCGGAGCGGGGGGAGAAACCGGGGAGCTGTTTTTT. Protein sequence: CASSQGGAGGETGELFF.

The gene calls are TRBV27 and TRBJ1-6, with TRBD1 matching 9 bases. The CDR3 consists of 16 residues. Germline-derived CDR1 and CDR2 are MNHEY and SMNVEV (reference sequence). V lost 7 bases, J lost 2 bases, and 6 bases stayed unmatched. DNA for the CDR3: TGTGCCAGCACTCAGAACAGGGGGCCCTATAATTCACCCCTCCACTTT. It codes for CASTQNRGPYNSPLHF.

V and J are TRBV3-1 (or the pseudogene TRBV3-2) and TRBJ2-3, with 13 nucleotides matching TRBD2. Per the germline V gene, CDR1 is LGHDT and CDR2 is YNNKEL (reference sequence). The CDR3 contains 17 residues. With 3 bases clipped from V and 1 base from J, the junction kept 4 bases outside the gene matches. The chain's CDR3 is CASSHRLAGGGTDTQYF. Here the CDR3 DNA reads TGTGCCAGCAGCCACCGACTAGCGGGGGGAGGCACAGATACGCAGTATTTT.

The chain carries TRBV3-1 (or the pseudogene TRBV3-2) and TRBJ1-2, with no clear D. Germline CDR1 LGHDT, CDR2 YNNKEL (reference sequence). The CDR3 is made up of 13 amino acids. V lost 3 bases, J lost 8 bases, and 13 bases lay in between. CDR3 in DNA: TGTGCCAGCAGCCATGGTGGAGATAGGGGCTACACCTTC. Translated, it gives CASSHGGDRGYTF.

The chain is built from TRBV18 and TRBJ1-1; 8 bases line up with TRBD1. Germline V lookup: CDR1 KGHSH, CDR2 LQKENI. This CDR3 spans 15 amino acids. J lost 1 base, V lost 2 bases, and 3 bases had no gene match. In DNA, the CDR3 is TGTGCCAGCTCACCAGCCGGGACAGGGAACACTGAAGCTTTCTTT. Translating it yields CASSPAGTGNTEAFF.

This sequence joins TRBV11-3 and TRBJ2-6; no firm D call. V was cut by 2 bases and J by 0 bases, with 5 bases left in between. This CDR3 contains 15 residues. CDR1 and CDR2 (germline): SGHNT, YENEEA. The CDR3 nucleotides read TGTGCCAGCAGCTTACAACACTCTGGGGCCAACGTCCTGACTTTC. Translated: CASSLQHSGANVLTF.

This clone was counted once. The rearrangement uses TRBV5-1 and TRBJ2-1; maybe TRBD2 (5 bases). The germline CDR1 and CDR2 sequences are SGHRS and YFSETQ. The CDR3 is 15 residues long. Trimming left V 0 bases short and J 4 bases short, with 11 bases between. CDR3 in DNA: TGCGCCAGCAGCTTGGGTGGTGAGCGGTACAATGAGCAGTTCTTC. Protein sequence: CASSLGGERYNEQFF.